These T cell receptor beta chains were read from a single sample in a study of cytomegalovirus exposure and HLA in healthy donors. Clones were read by immunoSEQ multiplex PCR, and TCRdb kept only the in-frame ones, dropping some. The sample has about 130,000 clones, about nine tenths seen once. Sequencing input: PBMCs. The receptors originated from a man between 25 and 39 years old in good health and CMV-seronegative. Both conserved end residues are part of each CDR3. The D gene is left open where the match is weak.

V: TRBV10-3
length: 18
J: TRBJ2-3
D: TRBD2
DNA: TGTGCCATCAGTGGACGACTAGCGGGAGTGATCTCAACAGATACGCAGTATTTT
CDR3: CAISGRLAGVISTDTQYF

V: TRBV2
length: 12
J: TRBJ2-3
D: .
DNA: TGTGCCAGCAGCTGGGGGGCAGATACGCAGTATTTT
CDR3: CASSWGADTQYF

V: TRBV5-1
length: 14
J: TRBJ1-4
D: .
DNA: TGCGCCAGCAGCCGAGACAGCCGGAATGAAAAACTGTTTTTT
CDR3: CASSRDSRNEKLFF

V: TRBV29-1
length: 17
J: TRBJ1-3
D: TRBD1
DNA: TGCAGCGTTGAAGGTACCCCACAGGGGGTAAATGGAAACACCATATATTTT
CDR3: CSVEGTPQGVNGNTIYF

V: TRBV5-6
length: 14
J: TRBJ2-7
D: .
DNA: TGTGCCAGCAGCCAGGCGGGAAGAAGGTACGAGCAGTACTTC
CDR3: CASSQAGRRYEQYF

V: TRBV2
length: 15
J: TRBJ2-5
D: TRBD1
DNA: TGTGCCAGCAGTCAAGGCCGGACAGGGGTAGAGACCCAGTACTTC
CDR3: CASSQGRTGVETQYF

V: TRBV7-9
length: 15
J: TRBJ2-3
D: .
DNA: TGTGCCAGCAGCTTAACGGCGGTGATCACAGATACGCAGTATTTT
CDR3: CASSLTAVITDTQYF

V: TRBV5-6
length: 13
J: TRBJ2-1
D: .
DNA: TGTGCCAGCATTACTAGGAGGGGCAATGAGCAGTTCTTC
CDR3: CASITRRGNEQFF

V: TRBV5-4
length: 16
J: TRBJ2-7
D: .
DNA: TGTGCCAGCAGTACCGAGTGGGGGCAGTCGTCTTACGAGCAGTACTTC
CDR3: CASSTEWGQSSYEQYF

V: TRBV10-1
length: 13
J: TRBJ1-1
D: .
DNA: TGCGCCAGCAGGAGGCATCAGAACACTGAAGCTTTCTTT
CDR3: CASRRHQNTEAFF

V: TRBV19
length: 14
J: TRBJ2-7
D: TRBD2
DNA: TGTGCCAGTGGTCGGCAGGGAGGGTCCTACGAGCAGTACTTC
CDR3: CASGRQGGSYEQYF

V: TRBV5-1
length: 15
J: TRBJ2-1
D: .
DNA: TGCGCCAGCAGCTTGGGTGCCTACTCCTACAATGAGCAGTTCTTC
CDR3: CASSLGAYSYNEQFF

V: TRBV6-5
length: 14
J: TRBJ2-4
D: TRBD1
DNA: TGTGCCAGCACTCCCGGGACAGGGGTGAACATTCAGTACTTC
CDR3: CASTPGTGVNIQYF